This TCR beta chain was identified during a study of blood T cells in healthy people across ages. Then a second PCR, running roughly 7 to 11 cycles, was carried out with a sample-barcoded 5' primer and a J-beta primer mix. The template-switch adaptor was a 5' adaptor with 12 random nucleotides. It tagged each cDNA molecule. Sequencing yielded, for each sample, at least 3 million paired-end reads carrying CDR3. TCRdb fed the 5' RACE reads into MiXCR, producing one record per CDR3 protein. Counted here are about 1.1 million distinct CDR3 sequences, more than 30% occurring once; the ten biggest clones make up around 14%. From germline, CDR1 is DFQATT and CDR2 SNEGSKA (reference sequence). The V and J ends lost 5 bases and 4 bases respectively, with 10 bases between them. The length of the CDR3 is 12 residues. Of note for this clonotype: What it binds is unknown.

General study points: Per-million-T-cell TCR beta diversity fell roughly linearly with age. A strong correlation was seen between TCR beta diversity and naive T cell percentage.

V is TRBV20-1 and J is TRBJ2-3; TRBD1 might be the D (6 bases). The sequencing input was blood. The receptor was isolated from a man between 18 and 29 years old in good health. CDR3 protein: CSAQWGPDTQYF. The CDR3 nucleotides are TGCAGTGCTCAATGGGGGCCAGATACGCAGTATTTT.